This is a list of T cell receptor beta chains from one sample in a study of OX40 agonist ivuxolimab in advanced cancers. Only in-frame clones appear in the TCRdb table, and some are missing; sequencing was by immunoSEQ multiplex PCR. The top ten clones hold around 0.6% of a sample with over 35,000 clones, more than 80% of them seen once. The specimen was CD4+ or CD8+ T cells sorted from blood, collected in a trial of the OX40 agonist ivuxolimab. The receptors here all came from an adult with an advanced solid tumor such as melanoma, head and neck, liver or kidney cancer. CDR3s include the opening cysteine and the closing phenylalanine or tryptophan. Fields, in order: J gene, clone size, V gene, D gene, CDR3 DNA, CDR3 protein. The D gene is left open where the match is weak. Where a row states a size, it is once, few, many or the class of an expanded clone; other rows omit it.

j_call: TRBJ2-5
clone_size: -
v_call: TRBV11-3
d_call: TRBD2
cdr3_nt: TGTGCCAGCAGCTTAGGACTAGCGGGGGAGGGAGAGACCCAGTACTTC
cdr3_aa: CASSLGLAGEGETQYF

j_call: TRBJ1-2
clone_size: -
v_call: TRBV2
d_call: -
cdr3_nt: TGTGCCAGCAGTGAGGCAAACTATGGCTACACCTTC
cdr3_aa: CASSEANYGYTF

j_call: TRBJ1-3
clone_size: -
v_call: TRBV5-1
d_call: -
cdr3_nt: TGCGCCAGCAGCTTGGCCGGGGTCGGAAACACCATATATTTT
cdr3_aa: CASSLAGVGNTIYF

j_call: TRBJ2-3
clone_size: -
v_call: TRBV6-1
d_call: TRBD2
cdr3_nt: TGTGCCAGCAGTGCAACTAGCGGGGGGGCGTCAGATACGCAGTATTTT
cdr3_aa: CASSATSGGASDTQYF

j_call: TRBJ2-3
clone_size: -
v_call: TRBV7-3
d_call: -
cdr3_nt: TGTGCCAGCAGCTTAGGACTGCGCACAGATACGCAGTATTTT
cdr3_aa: CASSLGLRTDTQYF

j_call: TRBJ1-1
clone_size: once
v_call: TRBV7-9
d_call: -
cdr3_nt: TGTGCCAGCAGCTTGCTCGGGGGGGTTGAAGCTTTCTTT
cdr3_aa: CASSLLGGVEAFF

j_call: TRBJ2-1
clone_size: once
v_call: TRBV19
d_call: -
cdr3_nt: TGTGCCAGTAGTATAAGTAGATGGGGCTACAATGAGCAGTTCTTC
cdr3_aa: CASSISRWGYNEQFF

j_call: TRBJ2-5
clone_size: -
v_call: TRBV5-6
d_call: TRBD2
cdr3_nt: TGTGCCAGCAGTTGGCGGGGGGTTGTTAAAGAGACCCAGTACTTC
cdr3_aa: CASSWRGVVKETQYF

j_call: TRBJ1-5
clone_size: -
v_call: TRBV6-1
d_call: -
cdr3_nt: TGTGCCAGCAGTCTCCGTCCAGGGAGCAATCAGCCCCAGCATTTT
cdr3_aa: CASSLRPGSNQPQHF

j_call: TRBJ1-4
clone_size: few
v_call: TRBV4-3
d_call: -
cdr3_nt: TGCGCCAGCAGCAGGGTGACGGAAAAACTGTTTTTT
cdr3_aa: CASSRVTEKLFF

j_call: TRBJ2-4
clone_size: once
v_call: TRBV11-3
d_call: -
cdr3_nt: TGTGCCAGCAGCTTAGACGGGACCGTGAGGGGCAAAAACATTCAGTACTTC
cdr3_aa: CASSLDGTVRGKNIQYF

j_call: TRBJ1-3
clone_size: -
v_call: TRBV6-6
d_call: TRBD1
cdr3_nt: TGTGCCAGCAGTTACCCGTCAGGGGGTTCTGGAAACACCATATATTTT
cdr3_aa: CASSYPSGGSGNTIYF

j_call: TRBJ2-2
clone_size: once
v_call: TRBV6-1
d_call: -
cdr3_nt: TGTGCCAGCAGTGAGCAATCCCCGCGCCCGATAGGCCCGAACACCGGGGAGCTGTTTTTT
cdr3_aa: CASSEQSPRPIGPNTGELFF

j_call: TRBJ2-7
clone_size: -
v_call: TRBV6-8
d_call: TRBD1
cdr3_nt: TGTGCCAGCAGCAACAGGGGGCAGGCTCGGTACGAGCAGTACTTC
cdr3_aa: CASSNRGQARYEQYF

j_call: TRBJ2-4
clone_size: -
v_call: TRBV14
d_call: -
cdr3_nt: TGTGCCAGCAGCCAAGATCTACGGGTGGGAAAAAACATTCAGTACTTC
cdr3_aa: CASSQDLRVGKNIQYF

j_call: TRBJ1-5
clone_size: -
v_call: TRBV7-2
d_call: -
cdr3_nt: TGTGCCAGCAGCCCAGAGGTCAGGAGTCAGCCCCAGCATTTT
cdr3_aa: CASSPEVRSQPQHF

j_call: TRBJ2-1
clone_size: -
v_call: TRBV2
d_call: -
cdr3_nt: TGTGCCAGCAGTGAAGTCGCCGGCTTAGGGCAGTTCTTC
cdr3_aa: CASSEVAGLGQFF

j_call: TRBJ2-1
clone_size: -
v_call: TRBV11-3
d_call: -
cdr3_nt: TGTGCCAGCAGCCGCCCTCCCCCGGAAGACAATGAGCAGTTCTTC
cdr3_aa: CASSRPPPEDNEQFF

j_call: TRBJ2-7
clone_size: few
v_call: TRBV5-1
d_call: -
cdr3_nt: TGCGCCAGCAGGCCGGACACACTGTCCTACGAGCAGTACTTC
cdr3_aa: CASRPDTLSYEQYF

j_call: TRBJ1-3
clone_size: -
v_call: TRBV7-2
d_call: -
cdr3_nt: TGTGCCAGCAGCCCTGCCCCTGGGCAACTCTCTGGAAACACCATATATTTT
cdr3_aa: CASSPAPGQLSGNTIYF

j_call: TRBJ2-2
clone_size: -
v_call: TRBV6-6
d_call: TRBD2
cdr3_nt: TGTGCCAGCTCTATAGCGGGGGGTCGTGGCACCGGGGAGCTGTTTTTT
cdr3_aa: CASSIAGGRGTGELFF

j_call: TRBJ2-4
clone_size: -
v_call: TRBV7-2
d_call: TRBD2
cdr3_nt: TGTGCCAGCAGCTTAGGGGCAGGCCGTGCGGGAGTAGCCAAAAACATTCAGTACTTC
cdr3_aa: CASSLGAGRAGVAKNIQYF

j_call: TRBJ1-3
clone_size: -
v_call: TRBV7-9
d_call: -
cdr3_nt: TGTGCCAGCAGCCCACCCTTTCGTCTCGGAAACACCATATATTTT
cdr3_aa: CASSPPFRLGNTIYF

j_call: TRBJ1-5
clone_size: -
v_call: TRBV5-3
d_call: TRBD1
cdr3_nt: TGTGCCAGAAGCTTGGCCGTCAGGGGGCAAGGACAGCCCCAGCATTTT
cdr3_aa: CARSLAVRGQGQPQHF

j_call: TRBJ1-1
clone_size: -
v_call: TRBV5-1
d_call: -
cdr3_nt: TGCGCCAGCAGCTTAGGGTGGAACACTGAAGCTTTCTTT
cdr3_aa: CASSLGWNTEAFF

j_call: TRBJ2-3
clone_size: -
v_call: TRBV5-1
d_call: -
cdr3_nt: TGCGCCAGCAGCTTGGTAGGGACTCTCGGTACAGATACGCAGTATTTT
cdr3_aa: CASSLVGTLGTDTQYF

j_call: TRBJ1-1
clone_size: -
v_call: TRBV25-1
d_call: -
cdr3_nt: TGTGCCAGCAGTGATAAAGGGTGGACTGAAGCTTTCTTT
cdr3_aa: CASSDKGWTEAFF

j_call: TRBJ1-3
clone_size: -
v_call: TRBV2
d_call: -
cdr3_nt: TGTGCCAGCAGTGGGGGGTCGGGAAACACCATATATTTT
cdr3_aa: CASSGGSGNTIYF

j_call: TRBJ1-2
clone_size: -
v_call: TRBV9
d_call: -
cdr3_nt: TGTGCCAGCAGCGTGGAGGCAGATCTCTATGGCTACACCTTC
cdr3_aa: CASSVEADLYGYTF

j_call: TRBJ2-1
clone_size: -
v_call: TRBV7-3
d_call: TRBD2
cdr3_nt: TGTGCCAGCAGCTTAAATTCCGGGGGGAATGAGCAGTTCTTC
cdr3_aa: CASSLNSGGNEQFF

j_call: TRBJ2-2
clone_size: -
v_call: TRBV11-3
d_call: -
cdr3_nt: TGTGCCAGCAGCTTCCCCCAGGGGCGGGTCACCGGGGAGCTGTTTTTT
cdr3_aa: CASSFPQGRVTGELFF

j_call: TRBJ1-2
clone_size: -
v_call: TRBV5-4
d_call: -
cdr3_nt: TGTGCCAGCAGCTTGCAAGCTAACTATGGCTACACCTTC
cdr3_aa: CASSLQANYGYTF

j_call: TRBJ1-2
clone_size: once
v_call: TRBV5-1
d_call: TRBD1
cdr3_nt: TGCGCCAGCAGCTTGAGTCGCACAGGGGCCGGCTACACCTTC
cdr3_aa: CASSLSRTGAGYTF

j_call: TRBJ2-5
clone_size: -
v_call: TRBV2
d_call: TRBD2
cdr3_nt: TGTGCCAGCGGGACTAGACAAGAGACCCAGTACTTC
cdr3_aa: CASGTRQETQYF

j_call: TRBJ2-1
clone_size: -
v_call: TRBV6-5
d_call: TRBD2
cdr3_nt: TGTGCCAGCAGGCCGGGACTAGCGGGGGGTTCTGAGCAGTTCTTC
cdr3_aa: CASRPGLAGGSEQFF

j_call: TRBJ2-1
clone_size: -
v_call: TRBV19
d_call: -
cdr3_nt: TGTGCCAGTAGTATAGATCTACGTGGGGGGCTCTTCGGCAATGAGCAGTTCTTC
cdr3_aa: CASSIDLRGGLFGNEQFF

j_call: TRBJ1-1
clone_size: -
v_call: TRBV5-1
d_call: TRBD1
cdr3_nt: TGCGCCAGCAGCTCGGACAGGCCGAACACTGAAGCTTTCTTT
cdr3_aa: CASSSDRPNTEAFF

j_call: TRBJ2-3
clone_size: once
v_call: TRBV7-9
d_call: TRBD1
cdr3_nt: TGTGCCAGCAGCGGGCGGACAGGGGCCGTAGATACGCAGTATTTT
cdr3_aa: CASSGRTGAVDTQYF

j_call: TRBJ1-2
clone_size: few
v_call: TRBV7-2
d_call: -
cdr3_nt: TGTGCCAGCAGCACCAGGACGCATGGCTACACCTTC
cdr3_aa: CASSTRTHGYTF

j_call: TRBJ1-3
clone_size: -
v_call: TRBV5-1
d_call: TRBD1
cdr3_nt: TGCGCCAGCAGCCGACAGGGGGCTGGAAACACCATATATTTT
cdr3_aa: CASSRQGAGNTIYF

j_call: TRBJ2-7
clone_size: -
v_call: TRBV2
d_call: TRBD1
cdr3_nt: TGTGCCAGCAGTGACCGGACAGGGCTCTCCTACGAGCAGTACTTC
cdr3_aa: CASSDRTGLSYEQYF

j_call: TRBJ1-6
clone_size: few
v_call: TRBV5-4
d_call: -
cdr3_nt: TGTGCCAGCAGCCCTACAGGGCAGGGGAGGGATTCACCCCTCCACTTT
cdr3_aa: CASSPTGQGRDSPLHF

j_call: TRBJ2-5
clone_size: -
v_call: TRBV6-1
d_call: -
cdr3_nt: TGTGCCAGCAGTGTTTTGCAGGGGCCCGAGGGGGCCCAGTACTTC
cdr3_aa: CASSVLQGPEGAQYF

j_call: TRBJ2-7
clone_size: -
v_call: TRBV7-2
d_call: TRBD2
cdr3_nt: TGTGCCAGCAGCGAGACTAGCGGCGGCTCCTACGAGCAGTACTTC
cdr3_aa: CASSETSGGSYEQYF

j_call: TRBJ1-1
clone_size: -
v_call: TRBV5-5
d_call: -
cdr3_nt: TGTGCCAGCAGCTTGGTGGAGTGGAGCACTGAAGCTTTCTTT
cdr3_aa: CASSLVEWSTEAFF

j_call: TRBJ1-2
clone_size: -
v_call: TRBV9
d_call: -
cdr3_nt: TGTGCCAGCAGCCCACGGACAGAGTATGGCTACACCTTC
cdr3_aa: CASSPRTEYGYTF

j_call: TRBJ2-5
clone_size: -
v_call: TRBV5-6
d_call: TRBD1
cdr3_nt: TGTGCCAGCAGCTTGGACGTTGGGACAGGGGGCCGGGAGACCCAGTACTTC
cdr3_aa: CASSLDVGTGGRETQYF

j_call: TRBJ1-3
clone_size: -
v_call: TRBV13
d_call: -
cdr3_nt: TGTGCCAGCAGCTTAGTAGAAGCTGGAAACACCATATATTTT
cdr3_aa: CASSLVEAGNTIYF

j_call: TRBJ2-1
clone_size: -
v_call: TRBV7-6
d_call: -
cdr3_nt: TGTGCCAGCAGCTTATCGGGAGCCCGCTCCTACAATGAGCAGTTCTTC
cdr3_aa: CASSLSGARSYNEQFF

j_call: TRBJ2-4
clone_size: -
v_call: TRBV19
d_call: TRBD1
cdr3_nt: TGTGCCAGTAGCATCACGACAGGGGCCTTAGCCAAAAACATTCAGTACTTC
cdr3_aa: CASSITTGALAKNIQYF

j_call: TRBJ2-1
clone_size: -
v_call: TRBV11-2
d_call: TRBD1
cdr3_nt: TGTGCCAGCAGCTCCCATCCCGGGACAGAGAGCTCCTACAATGAGCAGTTCTTC
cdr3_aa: CASSSHPGTESSYNEQFF